One sample yielded the 12 T cell receptor beta chains listed below, sequenced in a study of low-dose radiotherapy and immunotherapy resistance in tumors. A roughly 20-cycle PCR with a constant-region primer and V-primer adapter amplified TCRs. TCRdb re-called the reads with MiXCR, one entry per CDR3 protein. This sample carries fewer than 60,000 distinct CDR3 sequences, 12% of them seen once, and the ten largest clones take approximately 6.2%. Regarding time point: before trial treatment. Sample: PBMCs, taken before treatment. The source of these receptors is a female donor with ovarian cancer.

The table lists this clonotype with many counts. The J gene is TRBJ2-3, the V gene TRBV12-3 or TRBV12-4; 8 positions match TRBD1. V lost 3 bases, J lost 4 bases, and 6 bases stayed unmatched. CDR3 size: 15 residues. DNA of the CDR3: TGTGCCAGCAGTTTCCTCGACAGGGGTTCAGATACGCAGTATTTT. Its translation: CASSFLDRGSDTQYF.

This clonotype was seen at least ten times. The J gene is TRBJ2-1, the V gene TRBV6-1; 12 bases align to TRBD2. Trimming at V came to 6 bases and at J to 6 bases, leaving 6 bases not matched to a gene. This CDR3 spans 15 amino acids. Germline-derived CDR1 and CDR2 are MNHNS and SASEGT. CDR3 protein: CASRMGLAGINEQFF. In DNA, the CDR3 is TGTGCCAGCAGAATGGGACTAGCGGGTATCAATGAGCAGTTCTTC.

This rearrangement joins TRBV20-1 to TRBJ2-7, with D perhaps TRBD1 (5 bases). V lost 6 bases, J lost 7 bases, and 19 bases lay in between. The CDR3 sequence is 13 residues long. From germline, CDR1 is DFQATT and CDR2 SNEGSKA (reference sequence). The CDR3 nucleotides are TGCAGTGCCACCGACAGATTTCTCTGGGAGCAGTACTTC. It encodes CSATDRFLWEQYF.

This clonotype appeared many times. The rearrangement joins TRBV14 to TRBJ1-2; tentative D call: TRBD1 (5 bases). CDR3 length: 18 residues. Germline CDR1 reads SGHDN; CDR2 reads FVKESK. Trimming left V 3 bases short and J 2 bases short, with 22 bases between. CDR3 sequence reads: CASSQGIFPEGENYGYTF. CDR3 nucleotide sequence: TGTGCCAGCAGCCAGGGAATCTTTCCCGAAGGGGAGAACTATGGCTACACCTTC.

On this clonotype: This sequence is one base from a far larger clone and is likely a read error. The CDR3 end shows no conserved phenylalanine or tryptophan, and so a read error is likely. This chain links TRBV27 with TRBJ2-5; D is possibly TRBD2 (6 bases). The CDR3 extends over 16 amino acids. Germline CDR1 and CDR2: MNHEY and SMNVEV (reference sequence). CDR3 protein: CATSDPSEGTRETQYS. The CDR3 DNA sequence: TGTGCCACCAGTGACCCCAGCGAAGGGACTCGGGAGACCCAGTACTCC.

With regard to this clonotype: A far larger clone is one nucleotide away, so this likely arose from a read error. The chain is built from TRBV6-8 and TRBJ2-1, with TRBD2 matching over 8 bases. Germline CDR1 MNHGY, CDR2 SAAAGT. This CDR3 has 15 residues. J lost 5 bases, V lost 6 bases, and 9 bases had no gene match. CDR3 residues: CASRLAGRLNNEQFF. DNA for the CDR3: TGTGCCAGCAGATTAGCGGGGAGGCTCAACAATGAGCAGTTCTTC.

The V and J genes are TRBV5-5 and TRBJ2-7; 7 bases map to TRBD1. V was clipped by 0 bases and J by 6 bases; unmatched bases: 9. The V gene's germline CDR1 is SGHKS and CDR2 YYEKEE (reference sequence). This CDR3 comprises 15 residues. The DNA for the CDR3 is TGTGCCAGCAGCTTGGCGACAGGGAGCCATATCGAGCAGTACTTC. This translates into CASSLATGSHIEQYF.

This clonotype has at least ten counts. The rearrangement links TRBV14 to TRBJ2-5; TRBD2 matches 7 bases. The CDR3 extends over 15 amino acids. V was pared by 4 bases and J by 3 bases, with 8 bases of the junction left unmatched. Germline lookup yields CDR1 SGHDN and CDR2 FVKESK. CDR3 bases: TGTGCCAGCAGCCCAGCGGGACGGGGAGAAGAGACCCAGTACTTC. Protein sequence: CASSPAGRGEETQYF. The full variable domain, rest sourced from reference TRBV14 and TRBJ2-5, is EAGVTQFPSHSVIEKGQTVTLRCDPISGHDNLYWYRRVMGKEIKFLLHFVKESKQDESGMPNNRFLAERTGGTYSTLKVQPAELEDSGVYFCASSPAGRGEETQYFGPGTRLLVL.

This clonotype has more than one count but fewer than ten. This is likely an artifact of a read error, given a far larger clone one base away. The chain employs TRBV12-3 or TRBV12-4 and TRBJ2-7; D possibly corresponds to TRBD2 (5 bases). The CDR3 has 12 amino acids. V was pared by 7 bases and J by 7 bases, with 14 bases between. DNA for the CDR3: TGTGCCAGCACCCGAGGGTGGAATGAGCAGTACTTC. It encodes CASTRGWNEQYF.

This clonotype was picked up many times. For the CDR3, the DNA is TGTGCTAGTGGTTTGGGGGGGCGCATCGGGGAGCTGTTTTTT. Protein sequence: CASGLGGRIGELFF. The rearrangement joins TRBV12-5 to TRBJ2-2; tentatively, D is TRBD1 (6 bases). Germline V gene sequence: CDR1 LGHNT, CDR2 FRNRAP. CDR3 length: 14 residues. Trimming removed 1 base from V and 7 bases from J, with 10 bases in between.

This clonotype is medium-sized (0.01 to 0.1%). This rearrangement joins TRBV6-8 to TRBJ2-1; TRBD1 might be the D (6 bases). This CDR3 is built from 16 residues. The V gene lost 6 bases and the J gene lost 0 bases, with 15 bases spanning the gap. Germline values: CDR1 MNHGY, CDR2 SAAAGT. Here the CDR3 DNA reads TGTGCCAGCAGCCGACAGGTAGTCAGCTCCTACAATGAGCAGTTCTTC. It encodes CASSRQVVSSYNEQFF.

As regards this clonotype: It differs at one base from a far larger clone, so likely a read error. The J gene is TRBJ2-1, the V gene TRBV28; D unclear. Germline-derived CDR1 and CDR2 are MDHEN and SYDVKM. The CDR3 runs to 15 residues. DNA for the CDR3: TGTGCCTGCAGTTTGTACGAGAGCTCCTACAATGAGCAGTTCTTC. As protein: CACSLYESSYNEQFF. The variable domain in full, completed from reference TRBV28 and TRBJ2-1, reads DVKVTQSSRYLVKRTGEKVFLECVQDMDHENMFWYRQDPGLGLRLIYFSYDVKMKEKGDIPEGYSVSREKKERFSLILESASTNQTSMYLCACSLYESSYNEQFFGPGTRLTVL.